This T cell receptor beta chain was sequenced during a study of cytomegalovirus exposure and HLA in healthy donors. Study observations and caveats: Later analysis identified around 15,000 TCR beta sequences associated with HLA alleles, using a false discovery rate threshold of 0.05. TCR beta chains numbering roughly 150 were designated cytomegalovirus-associated.

Notes on this clone: Its antigen remains unknown.

The CDR3 covers 17 residues. The trim removed 0 bases at V and 6 bases at J, leaving 10 bases unmatched. This PCR relied on a set of 60 Vbeta primers and 13 Jbeta primers. TCRdb's table, derived via immunoSEQ multiplex PCR, lists solely in-frame clones and lacks some. The data hold about 170,000 clones, with approximately 81% observed a single time. This rearrangement joins TRBV23-1 to TRBJ1-5, with 8 bases fitting TRBD1. TRBV23-1 qualifies as an ORF whose function is uncertain. This clonotype originated in a man under 40 in good health and CMV-seropositive. Sequencing used PBMCs. The CDR3 nucleotides are TGCGCCAGCAGTCAATCGAGGAAAACAGGGGGGCCTCAGCCCCAGCATTTT. Amino acid sequence: CASSQSRKTGGPQPQHF.